What follows are 18 T cell receptor beta chains derived from one specimen sequenced in a study of OX40 agonist ivuxolimab in advanced cancers. Here immunoSEQ multiplex PCR was the method, and the copy in TCRdb shows in-frame clones only, minus some. The table shows 30,000 or so clones, with roughly nine tenths occurring only once. Material: CD4+ or CD8+ T cells sorted from blood, obtained in a trial of the OX40 agonist ivuxolimab. These receptors were collected from an adult with an advanced solid tumor such as melanoma, head and neck, liver or kidney cancer.

The CDR3 spells CASSKEDGYTF. The CDR3 region has the DNA TGTGCCAGCAGCAAAGAGGATGGCTACACCTTC. The chain is built from TRBV21-1 and TRBJ1-2. TRBV21-1 is annotated as a pseudogene. The CDR3 is 11 amino acids.

The chain carries TRBV5-1 and TRBJ2-7, with a weak D call TRBD1 (6 bases). In germline, CDR1 is SGHRS, CDR2 YFSETQ. Trimming left V 1 base short and J 3 bases short, with 11 bases between. This CDR3 spans 14 amino acids. In DNA, the CDR3 is TGCGCCAGCAGCTTGACACAGGGAATCTACGAGCAGTACTTC. Its protein product is CASSLTQGIYEQYF.

This clone has a single count. V and J are TRBV2 and TRBJ1-3; 10 nucleotides agree with TRBD1. The J segment lost 1 base and the V segment lost 5 bases, leaving 2 bases of the junction unmatched. The CDR3 has 15 amino acids. Germline V gene sequence: CDR1 SNHLY, CDR2 FYNNEI. The CDR3 nucleotides are TGTGCCAGCAGTCGGGACAGGGGTTCTGGAAACACCATATATTTT. This gives the protein CASSRDRGSGNTIYF.

The chain couples TRBV7-9 to TRBJ2-5, with 7 bases lining up with TRBD1. CDR1 is SEHNR and CDR2 is FQNEAQ in the germline V gene (reference sequence). The CDR3 has 14 residues. With V trimmed by 5 bases and J by 7 bases, 10 bases remained unmatched. As DNA, the CDR3 is TGTGCCAGCAGCGCCAGACAGGGCGACGGGACCCAGTACTTC. It specifies CASSARQGDGTQYF.

In its sample, this clone was seen once. The chain links TRBV7-9 to TRBJ2-7; D is perhaps TRBD2 (5 bases). There are 14 residues in the CDR3. The V end was cut by 1 base, the J end by 6 bases, with 13 bases between. Germline CDR1 and CDR2: SEHNR and FQNEAQ (reference sequence). The CDR3 sequence is CASSLVSSGSEQYF. CDR3 coding DNA: TGTGCCAGCAGCTTAGTAAGTTCTGGGAGCGAGCAGTACTTC. Full variable domain (rest looked up from reference TRBV7-9 and TRBJ2-7): DTGVSQNPRHKITKRGQNVTFRCDPISEHNRLYWYRQTLGQGPEFLTYFQNEAQLEKSRLLSDRFSAERPKGSFSTLEIQRTEQGDSAMYLCASSLVSSGSEQYFGPGTRLTVT.

The chain employs TRBV11-2 and TRBJ2-3, with 8 bases identical to TRBD2. CDR1 is SGHAT and CDR2 is FQNNGV in the germline V gene. The CDR3 is 17 residues long. The V and J ends lost 5 bases and 0 bases, in that order; junction bases with no gene match: 10. The CDR3, as DNA: TGTGCCAGCAGCCAAGACGGGGCTAGCGGGAGCACAGATACGCAGTATTTT. This sequence encodes CASSQDGASGSTDTQYF.

The J gene is TRBJ2-5, the V gene TRBV29-1; 7 bases fit TRBD1. With V trimmed by 1 base and J by 3 bases, 8 bases remained unmatched. Germline V CDR1 and CDR2: SQVTM, ANQGSEA. The CDR3 is made up of 15 amino acids. CDR3 sequence: CSVEVDRAREETQYF. The CDR3 coding sequence is TGCAGCGTTGAAGTCGACAGGGCAAGGGAAGAGACCCAGTACTTC.

This clone was seen once. The chain couples TRBV2 to TRBJ2-1; TRBD2 matches at 8 bases. J lost 7 bases, V lost 6 bases, and 11 bases had no gene match. The CDR3 length is 15 residues. The germline V gene has CDR1 SNHLY and CDR2 FYNNEI. This CDR3 is CASRDPGLGANEQFF. The CDR3 DNA sequence: TGTGCCAGCAGAGACCCGGGACTAGGGGCGAATGAGCAGTTCTTC.

The rearrangement joins TRBV6-5 to TRBJ2-3, with TRBD1 matching over 8 bases. J gave up 8 bases and V 4 bases, and 11 bases lay outside the gene matches. Germline loops: CDR1 MNHEY, CDR2 SVGAGI. This CDR3 is 15 amino acids long. The CDR3 loop reads CASSLGTGQRRTQYF. In DNA, the CDR3 is TGTGCCAGCAGTTTAGGGACAGGCCAACGGCGTACGCAGTATTTT.

This chain connects TRBV7-3 to TRBJ2-2; a weak D match, TRBD2 (6 bases). The germline V gene encodes CDR1 SGHTA and CDR2 FQGTGA. Trimming left V 6 bases short and J 1 base short, with 18 bases between. The CDR3 has 17 residues. CDR3 bases: TGTGCCAGCAGTTCGGCGGCGGGGTCCGTGAACACCGGGGAGCTGTTTTTT. Translation: CASSSAAGSVNTGELFF.

The chain links TRBV6-5 to TRBJ2-6; 7 bases map to TRBD2. V shed 10 bases, J shed 0 bases, and the junction held 3 bases outside the gene matches. The germline gives CDR1 MNHEY, CDR2 SVGAGI. The CDR3 runs 14 residues. CDR3 sequence: CATRGSSGANVLTF. As DNA, the CDR3 is TGTGCCACCCGCGGGAGCTCTGGGGCCAACGTCCTGACTTTC.

The chain combines TRBV10-3 with TRBJ1-5, with D unclear. The CDR3 has 14 amino acids. Germline V gene sequence: CDR1 ENHRY, CDR2 SYGVKD. V gave up 2 bases and J gave up 1 base, with 6 bases separating them. The CDR3 region is CAISEVGSNQPQHF. In DNA form, the CDR3 reads TGTGCCATCAGTGAGGTGGGGAGCAATCAGCCCCAGCATTTT.

The rearrangement links TRBV13 to TRBJ2-7; tentative D call: TRBD1 (6 bases). From germline, CDR1 is PRHDT and CDR2 FYEKMQ (reference sequence). CDR3 length: 15 amino acids. Between the trimmed V and J ends, which lost 3 bases and 0 bases, there was a span of 12 bases. CDR3 DNA: TGTGCCAGCAGCTTGAGCAGGGGAAGCTCCTACGAGCAGTACTTC. As protein: CASSLSRGSSYEQYF.

The CDR3 region is CASRTLAGWSYEQYF. The CDR3 region has the DNA TGTGCCAGCAGGACACTAGCGGGATGGTCCTACGAGCAGTACTTC. The rearrangement links TRBV6-5 to TRBJ2-7, with 10 nucleotides matching TRBD2. Trimming took 6 bases from V and 1 from J; bases not matched to a gene: 6. Germline-derived CDR1 and CDR2 are MNHEY and SVGAGI. CDR3 length: 15 amino acids.

The chain joins TRBV29-1 to TRBJ1-2, with D perhaps TRBD1 (6 bases). This CDR3 is 14 amino acids long. V lost 7 bases and J lost 6, with 21 bases in between. CDR1 and CDR2 from the germline V gene are SQVTM and ANQGSEA. This chain's CDR3 is CSASGHGRVDGYTF. CDR3 in DNA: TGCAGCGCGTCGGGACACGGGAGGGTAGATGGCTACACCTTC.

The chain joins TRBV14 to TRBJ2-7, with 8 bases matching TRBD2. The CDR3 runs 16 residues. The germline CDR1 and CDR2 sequences are SGHDN and FVKESK. V shed 1 base, J shed 5 bases, and the junction held 10 bases outside the gene matches. CDR3 region: CASSQVGLAVLHEQYF. In nucleotides, the CDR3 is TGTGCCAGCAGCCAAGTCGGACTAGCAGTTCTCCACGAGCAGTACTTC.

This clone was detected only once. V is TRBV5-5 and J is TRBJ2-1; D might be TRBD2 (5 bases). Per germline, CDR1 SGHKS and CDR2 YYEKEE (reference sequence). V was shortened by 1 base and J by 4 bases, with 12 bases between the two germline ends. This CDR3 region has 15 residues. CDR3 region: CASSLLDGGYNEQFF. CDR3 coding DNA: TGTGCCAGCAGCTTGTTAGACGGAGGTTACAATGAGCAGTTCTTC.

This clone was counted between two and nine times. This chain links TRBV6-1 with TRBJ2-7, with 8 bases matching TRBD1. J was trimmed by 4 bases and V by 4 bases; bases with no gene match: 6. Germline CDR1 is MNHNS and CDR2 is SASEGT. This CDR3 has 14 residues. CDR3 residues: CASSGGQGGYEQYF. The CDR3 nucleotides read TGTGCCAGCAGTGGCGGACAGGGTGGATACGAGCAGTACTTC.